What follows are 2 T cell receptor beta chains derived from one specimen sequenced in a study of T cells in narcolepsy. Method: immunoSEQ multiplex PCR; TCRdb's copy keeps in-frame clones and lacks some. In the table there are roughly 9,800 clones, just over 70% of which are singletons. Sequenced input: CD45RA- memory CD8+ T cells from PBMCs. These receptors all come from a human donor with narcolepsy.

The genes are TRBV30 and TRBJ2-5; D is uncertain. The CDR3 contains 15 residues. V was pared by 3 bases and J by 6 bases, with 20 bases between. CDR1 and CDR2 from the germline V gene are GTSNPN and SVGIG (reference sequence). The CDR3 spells CAWRDRGGLGKTQYF. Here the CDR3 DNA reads TGTGCCTGGAGAGACCGAGGCGGCCTTGGAAAGACCCAGTACTTC.

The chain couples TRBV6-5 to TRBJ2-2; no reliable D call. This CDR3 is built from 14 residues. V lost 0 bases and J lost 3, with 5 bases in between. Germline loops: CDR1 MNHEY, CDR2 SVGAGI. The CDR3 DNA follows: TGTGCCAGCAGTTACTCGAGGTACACCGGGGAGCTGTTTTTT. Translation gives CASSYSRYTGELFF.